This TCR beta chain was recovered during a study of blood T cell repertoires in COVID-19 (dated by TCRdb to about 2020). Turning to the overall study: Samples from collaborators originated in the United States, Italy and Spain and spanned both the acute and convalescent phases of COVID-19. The material from the prospective study consisted of cDNA or gDNA derived from T cells, B-cell-depleted T cells, or PBMCs. Deeply sampled blood TCRbeta repertoires from subjects exposed to, actively infected with, or recovered from COVID-19 were included in the dataset. The repertoires were released in a freely available public database meant as a resource for research on the immune response to SARS-CoV-2. The samples were drawn from two sources: the first 160 participants of the ongoing ImmuneRACE study, and some 1,300 subjects contributed by 6 global collaborators. The sample metadata nearly always contained a de-identified subject ID, COVID-19 status, age in years and sex. Where available, HLA class I and class II types were obtained from metadata supplied by the sample provider rather than from assay-based typing.

The CDR3, cysteine through phenylalanine, is 15 amino acids long. Solely the CDR3 DNA is kept, with 45 bases framed from the first base. CDR1 and CDR2 are read off the germline V gene as SGDLS and YYNGEE. Unmatched junction bases come to 6, with V trimmed by 3 bases and J by 6 bases. Study-wide findings and limitations: The amount of clinical and demographic metadata varied by source and participant and was provided uncurated.

TCRbeta CDR3 regions were amplified from genomic DNA by means of the immunoSEQ Assay, a bias-controlled multiplex PCR. The source study handled its data this way. The number of nucleated cells in each sample was estimated by amplification of reference gene primers within the assay. To quantify the absolute abundance of each unique TCRbeta CDR3 rearrangement, sequence reads were collapsed and filtered. For each sample, productive Simpson clonality was calculated by taking the square root of Simpson's diversity index across productive rearrangements. TCRdb holds this immuneACCESS table with in-frame rearrangements only. Some clones are missing; in checked studies, unresolved V genes explain under half, and the rest has no known cause. Clonal size and the V and J genes are those of that table, whereas D and trimming came from the DNA. This sample is represented by about 70,000 clones; 89% of them were singletons. The ten most abundant clones make up 8.2% of the sample.

This clone is a singleton in its sample. This clone's antigen is unknown. Base qualities are not recorded, but no much larger clone differs from it by a single base. Collaborating institutions collected whole blood in K2EDTA tubes following their own protocols. For TCRbeta analysis, collaborator samples were shipped as frozen whole blood, as isolated PBMCs, or as DNA extracted from either sample type. This clonotype originated in a man aged 50 to 59 with active COVID-19. Material for sequencing was peripheral blood. The V gene is TRBV9 and the J gene is TRBJ2-1; the central 10 bases match TRBD2. Read as DNA, the sequence is TGTGCCAGCAGCGCTTCCGGGACTAGCGTCAATGAGCAGTTCTTC. Translation gives CASSASGTSVNEQFF.